Reported below is one TCR beta chain. This specimen belongs to a study of blood T cell repertoires in COVID-19. This CDR3 comprises 20 residues. The germline V and J ends were trimmed by 0 bases and 5 bases, with 26 bases remaining between them. The germline V gene has CDR1 MNHEY and CDR2 SVGEGT. All enrollees were roughly 18 to 100 years old and from 20 to 30 US areas. Assignment of participants to cohorts was predicated upon participant-reported clinical history. The data were produced by immunoSEQ multiplex PCR, yet TCRdb's version contains in-frame clones alone and is incomplete. The sample lists 340,000 or so clones, 80% to 90% seen once, with approximately 4% in the top ten.

The TCR originated in a middle-aged woman with acute COVID-19. Sequencing used PBMCs or T cells enriched from blood (not recorded which). The V call is TRBV6-2 or TRBV6-3, the J call TRBJ2-1, with D possibly being TRBD1 (6 bases). Written as DNA, the CDR3 is TGTGCCAGCAGTTACTCGACTTTGTCCTCTAGAGGGACATTAAACAATGAGCAGTTCTTC. Its protein is CASSYSTLSSRGTLNNEQFF.